The next 28 T cell receptor beta chains were all read from a single sample in a study of control samples from healthy donors and cancer patients (dated by TCRdb to the early 2020s). The library was generated by the immunoSEQ multiplex PCR assay. What TCRdb holds here is the immuneACCESS table cut down to in-frame rearrangements. Part of the clones is not present; checked against another copy, under half of the missing clones reflect an unresolved V gene, and the others are unexplained. Present in this sample are 120,000 or so clones, less than 95% of which were seen just once. Approximately 4% of the sample comes from the top ten. Sequencing used blood. Source of these receptors: a man aged 30 to 39 in good health.

The rearrangement links TRBV5-1 to TRBJ2-5, with TRBD2 as a possible D gene (6 bases). CDR1 and CDR2 from the germline V gene are SGHRS and YFSETQ. The CDR3 totals 14 residues. V lost 4 bases to trimming and J lost 2 bases, with 12 bases between them. The CDR3 spells CASSLGLDQETQYF. For the CDR3, the DNA is TGCGCCAGCAGCCTGGGACTTGATCAAGAGACCCAGTACTTC.

This chain uses TRBV24-1 with TRBJ2-5; possibly TRBD1 for D (6 bases). This CDR3 region has 13 residues. Trimming stripped 6 bases from V and 3 bases from J, with 10 bases between. Germline CDR1 is KGHDR and CDR2 is SFDVKD. The CDR3 reads CATSSDSKETQYF. For the CDR3, the DNA is TGTGCCACCAGTTCGGACAGTAAAGAGACCCAGTACTTC.

The rearrangement joins TRBV29-1 to TRBJ1-2, with D unresolved. The CDR3 has 11 amino acids. Germline V gene sequence: CDR1 SQVTM, CDR2 ANQGSEA. V was trimmed by 3 bases and J by 7 bases, leaving 9 bases between them. CDR3 region: CSVEKVGGYTF. CDR3 DNA sequence: TGCAGCGTTGAGAAGGTGGGTGGCTACACCTTC.

The genes are TRBV6-2 or TRBV6-3 and TRBJ2-1; D is unresolved. Germline CDR1 and CDR2: MNHEY and SVGEGT. This CDR3 is built from 13 residues. V shed 6 bases and J shed 2 bases, with 8 bases lying between them. The CDR3 region has the DNA TGTGCCAGCAGCCAAGCACCCTACAATGAGCAGTTCTTC. Translating gives CASSQAPYNEQFF.

V gene TRBV19 combines with J gene TRBJ1-2; 7 bases line up with TRBD1. The germline gives CDR1 LNHDA, CDR2 SQIVND (reference sequence). Trimming removed 5 bases from V and 4 bases from J; junction bases left unmatched: 7. This CDR3 has 14 residues. The DNA of the CDR3 is TGTGCCAGTAGTCAGCGGGACAGACCCTATGGCTACACCTTC. This sequence encodes CASSQRDRPYGYTF.

This clone came up a few times. This chain connects TRBV6-1 to TRBJ1-2; D is unclear. In germline, CDR1 is MNHNS, CDR2 SASEGT. V was clipped by 0 bases and J by 7 bases, with 12 bases between them. The CDR3 is 14 amino acids. The CDR3 DNA reads as TGTGCCAGCAGTGAAGCGTCGGGGAACAGTGGCTACACCTTC. Translated, it gives CASSEASGNSGYTF.

The V and J genes are TRBV19 and TRBJ1-6, with TRBD1 as a possible D gene (6 bases). Looked up from germline, CDR1 is LNHDA and CDR2 is SQIVND (reference sequence). V gave up 0 bases and J gave up 10 bases, with 10 bases separating them. CDR3 length: 14 amino acids. CDR3 region: CASSIDRQASPLHF. The CDR3 DNA reads as TGTGCCAGTAGTATAGACCGACAGGCCTCACCCCTCCACTTT. Full variable domain (missing parts from reference TRBV19 and TRBJ1-6): DGGITQSPKYLFRKEGQNVTLSCEQNLNHDAMYWYRQDPGQGLRLIYYSQIVNDFQKGDIAEGYSVSREKKESFPLTVTSAQKNPTAFYLCASSIDRQASPLHFGNGTRLTVT.

The J gene is TRBJ2-2, the V gene TRBV5-1; D is possibly TRBD1 (5 bases). V was clipped by 0 bases and J by 0 bases, with 12 bases between them. CDR1 and CDR2 (germline): SGHRS, YFSETQ. This CDR3 is 17 amino acids long. In DNA form, the CDR3 reads TGCGCCAGCAGCTTGGCCGCCGTACAGGCGAACACCGGGGAGCTGTTTTTT. Translation gives CASSLAAVQANTGELFF. The full variable domain, its missing parts supplied by reference TRBV5-1 and TRBJ2-2, is KAGVTQTPRYLIKTRGQQVTLSCSPISGHRSVSWYQQTPGQGLQFLFEYFSETQRNKGNFPGRFSGRQFSNSRSEMNVSTLELGDSALYLCASSLAAVQANTGELFFGEGSRLTVL.

The V call is TRBV15, the J call TRBJ2-6, with D tentatively TRBD1 (6 bases). The V and J ends lost 1 base and 4 bases respectively, with 11 bases between them. In germline, CDR1 is LNHNV, CDR2 YYDKDF (reference sequence). This CDR3 is 16 amino acids long. Here the CDR3 reads CATSRGTGSGANVLTF. As DNA, the CDR3 is TGTGCCACCAGCAGAGGTACAGGGTCAGGGGCCAACGTCCTGACTTTC.

This clone was recorded only once. V usage is TRBV20-1 and J usage is TRBJ2-1; tentatively, D is TRBD1 or TRBD2 (5 bases each). The V gene lost 7 bases and the J gene lost 8 bases, with 9 bases spanning the gap. The CDR3 has 10 amino acids. The germline CDR1 and CDR2 sequences are DFQATT and SNEGSKA (reference sequence). Here the CDR3 DNA reads TGCAGTGTTGGGACCTATGAGCAGTTCTTC. Amino acid sequence: CSVGTYEQFF.

V and J are TRBV13 and TRBJ2-7, with TRBD2 matching 12 bases. The V and J ends lost 6 bases and 6 bases, in that order; junction bases with no gene match: 24. The CDR3 spans 20 residues. In germline, CDR1 is PRHDT, CDR2 FYEKMQ (reference sequence). The CDR3 nucleotides read TGTGCCAGCAGTTCTACTAAGGCCGGGACTAGCGGGTTTAAGCTCCTCGAGCAGTACTTC. Its protein is CASSSTKAGTSGFKLLEQYF.

As concerns this clone: A junction boundary mismatches the germline segment, possibly from a read error. This chain joins TRBV30 and TRBJ1-1; TRBD1 is a possible D gene (5 bases). Germline V gives CDR1 GTSNPN, CDR2 SVGIG (reference sequence). The CDR3 loop spans 12 amino acids. In DNA form, the CDR3 reads TGTGCCTGGACTTACGGGGCAGGTCAGATTATCTTT. The encoded protein is CAWTYGAGQIIF.

The chain carries TRBV6-5 and TRBJ2-2; a possible D gene is TRBD2 (6 bases). Germline lookup yields CDR1 MNHEY and CDR2 SVGAGI. The CDR3 has 15 residues. Trimming took off 5 bases at V and 3 bases at J, with 13 bases between the two ends. The CDR3 DNA is TGTGCCAGCAGTCCGCGGGACGGCTACACCGGGGAGCTGTTTTTT. Amino acids: CASSPRDGYTGELFF.

The genes are TRBV28 and TRBJ1-4; 8 positions match TRBD1. CDR3 length equals 16 residues. V was pared by 5 bases and J by 8 bases, with 13 bases of the junction left unmatched. Germline V gives CDR1 MDHEN, CDR2 SYDVKM. This CDR3 reads CASSESGGAGREKLFF. The CDR3 DNA is TGTGCCAGCAGTGAATCAGGGGGCGCGGGCCGAGAAAAACTGTTTTTT.

The rearrangement uses TRBV6-5 and TRBJ2-1, with 8 positions matching TRBD1. The junction had 5 bases not matched to a gene; V was cut back by 6 bases and J by 1 base. In germline, CDR1 is MNHEY, CDR2 SVGAGI. This CDR3 comprises 15 residues. The CDR3 DNA reads TGTGCCAGCAGCCAGGGGGCTAGGTCCTACAATGAGCAGTTCTTC. The encoded protein is CASSQGARSYNEQFF.

This clone is a singleton in its sample. The chain carries TRBV5-6 and TRBJ2-1; D remains ambiguous. Trimming pared 2 bases from V and 5 bases from J, leaving 5 bases between. This CDR3 has 12 amino acids. Germline V gene sequence: CDR1 SGHDT, CDR2 YYEEEE. CDR3 in DNA: TGTGCCAGCAGCTTACGACACAATGAGCAGTTCTTC. As protein: CASSLRHNEQFF.

The chain is built from TRBV12-3 or TRBV12-4 and TRBJ2-3; D gene uncertain. V lost 7 bases and J lost 0, with 8 bases in between. There are 13 residues in the CDR3. The CDR3 reads CASKFPSTDTQYF. CDR3 in DNA: TGTGCCAGCAAATTCCCTAGCACAGATACGCAGTATTTT.

Note on this clone: At one of its ends the junction is not consistent with the germline gene, which may arise from a read error. This chain connects TRBV3-1 (or the pseudogene TRBV3-2) to TRBJ1-1, with TRBD1 matching 8 bases. Looked up from germline, CDR1 is LGHDT and CDR2 is YNNKEL (reference sequence). CDR3 size: 16 residues. CDR3 protein: CASSRQGLVLKTEAFF. The CDR3 region has the DNA TGTGCCAGCAGCCGACAGGGGCTGGTGCTGAAGACTGAAGCTTTCTTT.

V and J are TRBV28 and TRBJ1-3; TRBD1 aligns across 8 bases. V lost 3 bases, J lost 7 bases, and 11 bases stayed unmatched. CDR3 length equals 16 residues. Per the germline V gene, CDR1 is MDHEN and CDR2 is SYDVKM. The DNA for the CDR3 is TGTGCCAGCAGTTTTCTTTCAGGGGGCCTAAGTAACACCATATATTTT. The encoded protein is CASSFLSGGLSNTIYF.

CDR3 residues: CASSTRGLTDTQYF. The DNA for the CDR3 is TGTGCCAGCAGCACCAGGGGGCTCACAGATACGCAGTATTTT. The chain couples TRBV5-6 to TRBJ2-3; 8 bases line up with TRBD1. V shed 4 bases, J shed 2 bases, and the junction held 3 bases outside the gene matches. Germline values: CDR1 SGHDT, CDR2 YYEEEE. This CDR3 contains 14 residues.

The chain's CDR3 is CASSPRQAEAFF. The CDR3 DNA sequence: TGTGCCAGCAGTCCCCGACAGGCCGAAGCTTTCTTT. V is TRBV6-2 or TRBV6-3 and J is TRBJ1-1, with D perhaps TRBD1 (6 bases). The CDR3 is 12 residues long. The V end lost 5 bases, the J end lost 8 bases, and 12 bases lay between the germline ends. Germline CDR1 MNHEY, CDR2 SVGEGT.

DNA for the CDR3: TGTGCCAGCAGTGAAGGGTCAGGGGTAGACTATGGCTACACCTTC. Encoded protein: CASSEGSGVDYGYTF. V and J are TRBV2 and TRBJ1-2; the D gene is possibly TRBD1 (6 bases). This CDR3 spans 15 amino acids. Deletions cut 1 base from V and 3 bases from J, with 12 bases between. From germline, CDR1 is SNHLY and CDR2 FYNNEI.

The chain uses TRBV11-2 and TRBJ2-5; weak D call: TRBD2 (7 bases). The CDR3 extends over 17 amino acids. Trimming removed 2 bases from V and 5 bases from J, with 21 bases in between. Germline-derived CDR1 and CDR2 are SGHAT and FQNNGV. CDR3 residues: CASSLRVSRGAAETQYF. DNA of the CDR3: TGTGCCAGCAGCTTAAGAGTCTCTCGGGGGGCCGCCGAGACCCAGTACTTC.

The chain is built from TRBV6-1 and TRBJ1-2; 8 nucleotides line up with TRBD1. Germline V CDR1 and CDR2: MNHNS, SASEGT. The CDR3 sequence is 14 residues long. V was pared by 6 bases and J by 8 bases, with 11 bases of the junction left unmatched. CDR3 sequence (DNA): TGTGCCAGCAGCCCCCTCGGACAGGGTCAAGGCTACACCTTC. The encoded protein is CASSPLGQGQGYTF.

The J gene is TRBJ1-1, the V gene TRBV7-3; D is undetermined. Germline CDR1 reads SGHTA; CDR2 reads FQGTGA. Trimming stripped 5 bases from V and 4 bases from J, with 11 bases between. The CDR3 covers 13 residues. The CDR3 nucleotides read TGTGCCAGCAGCCCGGTAGGTGGCACTGAAGCTTTCTTT. Translation: CASSPVGGTEAFF.

This clone was observed once. The chain couples TRBV2 to TRBJ1-2; 8 bases map to TRBD1. With V trimmed by 8 bases and J by 4 bases, 12 bases remained unmatched. The CDR3 totals 15 residues. Looked up from germline, CDR1 is SNHLY and CDR2 is FYNNEI. Written as DNA, the CDR3 is TGTGCCAGCCTGCCAAGGACAGGGTTTAGCTATGGCTACACCTTC. It codes for CASLPRTGFSYGYTF.

V usage is TRBV5-1 and J usage is TRBJ2-7, with a weak D call TRBD2 (6 bases). V lost 0 bases to trimming and J lost 1 base, with 14 bases between them. The CDR3 is 16 amino acids. In germline, CDR1 is SGHRS, CDR2 YFSETQ. CDR3 nucleotides: TGCGCCAGCAGCTTGGCCCCCTCCGGGGGATCCTACGAGCAGTACTTC. Translating gives CASSLAPSGGSYEQYF.

This clone was counted a single time. The chain couples TRBV7-2 to TRBJ1-1; a weak D match, TRBD1 (5 bases). Germline V gene sequence: CDR1 SGHTA, CDR2 FQGNSA. CDR3 length: 13 amino acids. The ends were cut back, 2 bases at V and 1 base at J, with 5 bases in the middle. DNA of the CDR3: TGTGCCAGCAGCTTAACAGGGAACACTGAAGCTTTCTTT. Encoded protein: CASSLTGNTEAFF.